These 14 T cell receptor beta chains share one sample of origin, sequenced in a study of blood T cells in healthy people across ages. A second PCR of 7 to 11 cycles used a sample-barcoded 5' primer and a J-beta primer mix. TCRdb redid the calling of the 5' RACE reads with MiXCR, one entry per CDR3 protein. The sample lists 1.5 million or so distinct CDR3 sequences; roughly 40% were seen once. Sequenced sample: blood. The receptors derive from a woman under 30 in good health.

This rearrangement joins TRBV5-1 to TRBJ2-5; D uncertain. CDR3 length: 16 amino acids. Trimming removed 4 bases from V and 0 bases from J, with 16 bases in between. From germline, CDR1 is SGHRS and CDR2 YFSETQ. For the CDR3, the DNA is TGCGCCAGCAGCCTATACAGAACAGAGTACCAAGAGACCCAGTACTTC. Its translation: CASSLYRTEYQETQYF.

This clonotype was counted between two and nine times. The chain employs TRBV11-2 and TRBJ1-2; D ambiguous. Germline assignment: CDR1 SGHAT and CDR2 FQNNGV. The CDR3 spans 14 residues. V lost 2 bases and J 0 bases, leaving 7 bases between the germline ends. CDR3 coding DNA: TGTGCCAGCAGCTTAATAGGTGCTAACTATGGCTACACCTTC. Translation: CASSLIGANYGYTF.

J is TRBJ2-1 and V is TRBV11-3, with no clear D. Trimming pared 6 bases from V and 5 bases from J, leaving 14 bases between. From germline, CDR1 is SGHNT and CDR2 YENEEA. The length of the CDR3 is 14 residues. The CDR3 DNA sequence: TGTGCCAGCAGTCCAAGCCCTACAAACAATGAGCAGTTCTTC. Translating it yields CASSPSPTNNEQFF.

This clonotype was detected only once. The rearrangement uses TRBV7-2 and TRBJ2-1, with 9 positions matching TRBD1. The ends lost 5 bases at V and 7 bases at J; junction bases unmatched: 6. Looked up from germline, CDR1 is SGHTA and CDR2 is FQGNSA. The CDR3 spans 14 residues. The CDR3: CASSATGGSNEQFF. The DNA of the CDR3 is TGTGCCAGCAGCGCCACAGGGGGCTCGAATGAGCAGTTCTTC.

This clonotype was observed a few times. The V call is TRBV15, the J call TRBJ2-7; 8 bases map to TRBD2. Germline CDR1 LNHNV, CDR2 YYDKDF (reference sequence). With V trimmed by 7 bases and J by 4 bases, 6 bases remained unmatched. This CDR3 is built from 13 residues. CDR3 amino acids: CATTPSSGYEQYF. The DNA of the CDR3 is TGTGCCACCACCCCGTCTAGCGGGTACGAGCAGTACTTC. The full variable domain, in which reference TRBV15 and TRBJ2-7 provide the parts outside the CDR3, is DAMVIQNPRYQVTQFGKPVTLSCSQTLNHNVMYWYQQKSSQAPKLLFHYYDKDFNNEADTPDNFQSRRPNTSFCFLDIRSPGLGDTAMYLCATTPSSGYEQYFGPGTRLTVT.

The rearrangement uses TRBV4-1 and TRBJ2-1; 10 bases agree with TRBD2. V shed 4 bases and J 4 bases; nucleotides not matched to a gene: 7. Germline V gives CDR1 MGHRA, CDR2 YSYEKL. The CDR3 sequence is 16 residues long. CDR3 in DNA: TGCGCCAGCAGCCCTTGGAGTAGCGGGGGGTACAATGAGCAGTTCTTC. Translated: CASSPWSSGGYNEQFF.

V gene TRBV14 combines with J gene TRBJ2-5; 14 bases match TRBD2. This CDR3 spans 16 amino acids. CDR1 and CDR2 (germline): SGHDN, FVKESK. With V trimmed by 5 bases and J by 9 bases, 11 bases remained unmatched. This CDR3 reads CASSAGTSGSWEAQYF. CDR3 sequence (DNA): TGTGCCAGCAGCGCCGGGACTAGCGGGAGTTGGGAGGCCCAGTACTTC.

The rearrangement joins TRBV29-1 to TRBJ2-7; 9 nucleotides match TRBD2. CDR3 size: 16 residues. From germline, CDR1 is SQVTM and CDR2 ANQGSEA. Germline trimming cut 5 bases from V and 7 bases from J; bases unmatched to any gene: 18. CDR3 coding DNA: TGCAGCGTTCCCCGGGGGCGGGGGGGCAAGCTGAATGAGCAGTACTTC. The encoded protein is CSVPRGRGGKLNEQYF.

This clonotype was recorded a few times. V gene TRBV20-1 combines with J gene TRBJ2-7; 10 nucleotides agree with TRBD2. The germline gives CDR1 DFQATT, CDR2 SNEGSKA (reference sequence). This CDR3 comprises 15 residues. V lost 5 bases to trimming and J lost 5 bases; unmatched junction nucleotides: 12. CDR3 DNA sequence: TGCAGTGCTCGGCCTAGCGGGAGCATTGGGGACGAGCAGTACTTC. Encoded protein: CSARPSGSIGDEQYF.

The chain uses TRBV10-3 and TRBJ2-7; no firm D call. The DNA matches TRBJ2-4 better at its end, which makes the J call doubtful. CDR3 length: 13 amino acids. The germline CDR1 and CDR2 sequences are ENHRY and SYGVKD. The CDR3 loop reads CAISEGRENIQYF. The CDR3 nucleotides read TGTGCCATCAGTGAGGGAAGGGAAAACATTCAGTACTTC.

Here the CDR3 DNA reads TGTGCCAGCAGCCCCGGGGACAGGGCGACGAACACTGAAGCTTTCTTT. This encodes CASSPGDRATNTEAFF. This chain uses TRBV9 with TRBJ1-1; 9 bases align to TRBD1. The V and J ends lost 4 bases and 1 base, in that order; junction bases with no gene match: 8. CDR1 is SGDLS, CDR2 YYNGEE, per germline. The CDR3 totals 16 residues.

The CDR3 DNA follows: TGCAGTGCTGCGGACAGGGGGTTAAGCAGCAATCAGCCCCAGCATTTT. Amino acids: CSAADRGLSSNQPQHF. This chain uses TRBV20-1 with TRBJ1-5, with 10 positions matching TRBD1. CDR3 size: 16 residues. V was clipped by 5 bases and J by 1 base; unmatched bases: 8. Germline lookup yields CDR1 DFQATT and CDR2 SNEGSKA (reference sequence).

V gene TRBV27 combines with J gene TRBJ2-3; 7 nucleotides match TRBD2. The CDR3 is 15 amino acids. Germline CDR1 reads MNHEY; CDR2 reads SMNVEV (reference sequence). With 4 bases clipped from V and 3 bases from J, the junction kept 7 bases outside the gene matches. The CDR3 sequence: CASSSHTGLTDTQYF. CDR3 coding DNA: TGTGCCAGCAGTTCCCATACGGGACTAACAGATACGCAGTATTTT.

The V gene is TRBV20-1, the J gene TRBJ2-1; 7 nucleotides line up with TRBD2. The CDR3 runs to 11 residues. Losses at the gene ends were 3 bases for V and 13 bases for J; bases not matched to a gene: 6. The germline V gene encodes CDR1 DFQATT and CDR2 SNEGSKA (reference sequence). CDR3 residues: CSARGGTPQFF. CDR3 sequence (DNA): TGCAGTGCTAGGGGAGGGACCCCCCAGTTCTTC.